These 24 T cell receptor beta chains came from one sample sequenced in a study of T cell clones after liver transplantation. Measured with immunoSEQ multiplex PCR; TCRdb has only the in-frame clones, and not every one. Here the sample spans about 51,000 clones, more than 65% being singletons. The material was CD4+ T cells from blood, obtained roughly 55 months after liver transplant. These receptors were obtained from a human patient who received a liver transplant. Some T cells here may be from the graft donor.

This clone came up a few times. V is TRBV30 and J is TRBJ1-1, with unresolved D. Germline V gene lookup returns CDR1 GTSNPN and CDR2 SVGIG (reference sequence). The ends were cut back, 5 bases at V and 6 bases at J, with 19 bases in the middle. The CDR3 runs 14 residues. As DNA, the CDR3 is TGTGCCTGGGGCCCAGACGTGGGGTGGGCTGAAGCTTTCTTT. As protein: CAWGPDVGWAEAFF.

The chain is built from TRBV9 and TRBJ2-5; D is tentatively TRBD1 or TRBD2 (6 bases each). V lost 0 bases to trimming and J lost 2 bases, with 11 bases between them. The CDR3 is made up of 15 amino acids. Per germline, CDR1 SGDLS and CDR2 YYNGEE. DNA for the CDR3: TGTGCCAGCAGCGTAGAGGGGGGCCGACAAGAGACCCAGTACTTC. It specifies CASSVEGGRQETQYF.

The CDR3: CASSATGGLYGYTF. For the CDR3, the DNA is TGTGCCAGTAGTGCGACAGGGGGTCTTTATGGCTACACCTTC. The gene calls are TRBV19 and TRBJ1-2; 9 bases match TRBD1. The germline gives CDR1 LNHDA, CDR2 SQIVND (reference sequence). This CDR3 comprises 14 residues. With 5 bases clipped from V and 5 bases from J, the junction kept 6 bases outside the gene matches.

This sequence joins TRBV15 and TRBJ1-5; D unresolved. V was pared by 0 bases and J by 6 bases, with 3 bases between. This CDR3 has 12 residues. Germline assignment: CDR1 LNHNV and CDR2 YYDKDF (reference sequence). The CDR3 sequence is CATSRDFQPQHF. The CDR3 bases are TGTGCCACCAGCAGAGATTTTCAGCCCCAGCATTTT.

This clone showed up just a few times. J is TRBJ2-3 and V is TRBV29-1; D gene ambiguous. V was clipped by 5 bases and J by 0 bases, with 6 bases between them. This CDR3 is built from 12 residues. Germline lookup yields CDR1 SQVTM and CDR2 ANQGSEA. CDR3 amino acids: CSVHFSTDTQYF. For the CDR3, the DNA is TGCAGCGTTCACTTTAGCACAGATACGCAGTATTTT.

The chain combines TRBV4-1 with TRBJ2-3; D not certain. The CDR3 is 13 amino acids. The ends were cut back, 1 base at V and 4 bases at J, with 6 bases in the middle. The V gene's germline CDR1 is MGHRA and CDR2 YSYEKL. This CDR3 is CASSQVGSDTQYF. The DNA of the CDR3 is TGCGCCAGCAGCCAAGTGGGTTCAGATACGCAGTATTTT.

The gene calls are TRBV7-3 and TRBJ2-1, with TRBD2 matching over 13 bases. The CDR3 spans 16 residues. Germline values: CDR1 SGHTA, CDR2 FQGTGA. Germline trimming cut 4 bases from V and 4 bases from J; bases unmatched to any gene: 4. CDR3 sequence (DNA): TGTGCCAGCAGCTCCCTGGGACTAGCGGGGTACAATGAGCAGTTCTTC. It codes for CASSSLGLAGYNEQFF.

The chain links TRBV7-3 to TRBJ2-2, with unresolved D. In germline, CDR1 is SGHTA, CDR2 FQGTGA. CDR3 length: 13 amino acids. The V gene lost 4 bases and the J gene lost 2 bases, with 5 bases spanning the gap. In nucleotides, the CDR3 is TGTGCCAGCAGCTCCGTAAACACCGGGGAGCTGTTTTTT. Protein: CASSSVNTGELFF. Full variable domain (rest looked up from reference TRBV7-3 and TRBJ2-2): GAGVSQTPSNKVTEKGKYVELRCDPISGHTALYWYRQSLGQGPEFLIYFQGTGAADDSGLPNDRFFAVRPEGSVSTLKIQRTERGDSAVYLCASSSVNTGELFFGEGSRLTVL.

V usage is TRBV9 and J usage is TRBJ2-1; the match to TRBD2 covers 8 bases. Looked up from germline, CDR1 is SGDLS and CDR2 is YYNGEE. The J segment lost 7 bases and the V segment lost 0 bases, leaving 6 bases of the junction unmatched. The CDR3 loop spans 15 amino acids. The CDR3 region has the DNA TGTGCCAGCAGCGTAGCTGGCGGGGGGCTGAATGAGCAGTTCTTC. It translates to CASSVAGGGLNEQFF.

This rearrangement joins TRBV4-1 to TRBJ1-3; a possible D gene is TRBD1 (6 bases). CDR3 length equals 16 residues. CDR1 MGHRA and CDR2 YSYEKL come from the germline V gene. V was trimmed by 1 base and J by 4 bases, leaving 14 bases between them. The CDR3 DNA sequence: TGCGCCAGCAGCCAAGCCCCCGGGGGCGCCGGAAACACCATATATTTT. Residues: CASSQAPGGAGNTIYF.

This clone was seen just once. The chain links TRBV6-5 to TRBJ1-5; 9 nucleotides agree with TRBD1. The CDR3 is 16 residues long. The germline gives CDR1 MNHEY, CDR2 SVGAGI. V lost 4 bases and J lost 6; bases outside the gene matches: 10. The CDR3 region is CASSSLGTGRVQPQHF. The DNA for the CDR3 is TGTGCCAGCAGTTCCCTTGGGACAGGGAGGGTTCAGCCCCAGCATTTT.

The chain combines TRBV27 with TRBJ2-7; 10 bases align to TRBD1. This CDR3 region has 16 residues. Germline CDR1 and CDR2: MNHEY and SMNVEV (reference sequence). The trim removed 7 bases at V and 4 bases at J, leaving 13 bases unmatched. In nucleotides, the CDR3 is TGTGCCAGCACAATTTCCGGGACAGGGGTAGGGTACGAGCAGTACTTC. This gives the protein CASTISGTGVGYEQYF.

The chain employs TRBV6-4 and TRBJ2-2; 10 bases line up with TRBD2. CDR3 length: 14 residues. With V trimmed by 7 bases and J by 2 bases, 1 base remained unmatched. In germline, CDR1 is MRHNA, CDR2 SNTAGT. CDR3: CASKREGNTGELFF. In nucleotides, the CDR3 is TGTGCCAGCAAGCGGGAGGGAAACACCGGGGAGCTGTTTTTT.

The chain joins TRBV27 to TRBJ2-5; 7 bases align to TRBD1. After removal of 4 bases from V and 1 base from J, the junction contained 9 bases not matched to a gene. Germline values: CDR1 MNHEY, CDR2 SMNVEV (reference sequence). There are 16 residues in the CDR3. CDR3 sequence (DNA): TGTGCCAGCAGTTCGCGACAGGGTGGGTTCCAAGAGACCCAGTACTTC. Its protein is CASSSRQGGFQETQYF.

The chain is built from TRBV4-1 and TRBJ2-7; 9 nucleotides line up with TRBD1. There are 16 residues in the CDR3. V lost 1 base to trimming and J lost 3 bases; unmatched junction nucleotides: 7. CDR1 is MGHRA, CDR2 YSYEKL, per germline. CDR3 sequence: CASSQVGGTGNYEQYF. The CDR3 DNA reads TGCGCCAGCAGCCAAGTGGGAGGGACAGGGAACTACGAGCAGTACTTC.

In DNA, the CDR3 is TGTGCCAGCAGTGAATATGTACAGGGTCATTACGATGAGCAGTTCTTC. Amino acid sequence: CASSEYVQGHYDEQFF. The chain couples TRBV2 to TRBJ2-1; weak D call: TRBD1 (6 bases). The CDR3 is 16 residues long. Trimming took off 2 bases at V and 8 bases at J, with 19 bases between the two ends. CDR1 SNHLY and CDR2 FYNNEI come from the germline V gene.

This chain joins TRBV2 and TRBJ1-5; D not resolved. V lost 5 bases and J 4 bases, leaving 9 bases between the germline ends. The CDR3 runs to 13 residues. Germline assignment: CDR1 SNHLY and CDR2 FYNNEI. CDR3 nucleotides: TGTGCCAGCAGTTACGGAGATAATCAGCCCCAGCATTTT. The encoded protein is CASSYGDNQPQHF.

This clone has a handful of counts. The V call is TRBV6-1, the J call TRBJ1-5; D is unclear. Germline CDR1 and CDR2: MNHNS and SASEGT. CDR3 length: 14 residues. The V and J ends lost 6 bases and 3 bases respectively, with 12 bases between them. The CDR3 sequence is CASSRDHANQPQHF. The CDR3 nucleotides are TGTGCCAGCAGCCGGGATCATGCCAATCAGCCCCAGCATTTT.

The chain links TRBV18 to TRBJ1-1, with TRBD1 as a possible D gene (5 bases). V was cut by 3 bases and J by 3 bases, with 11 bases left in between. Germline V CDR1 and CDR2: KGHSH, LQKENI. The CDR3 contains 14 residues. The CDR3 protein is CASSPGLQDTEAFF. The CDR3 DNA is TGTGCCAGCTCACCGGGACTCCAAGACACTGAAGCTTTCTTT.

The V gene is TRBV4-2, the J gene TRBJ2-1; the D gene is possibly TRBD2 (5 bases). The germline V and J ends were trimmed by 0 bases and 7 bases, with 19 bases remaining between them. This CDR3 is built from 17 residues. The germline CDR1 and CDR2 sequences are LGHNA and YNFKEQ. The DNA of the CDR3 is TGTGCCAGCAGCCAAGAAGCCGGGGATAAAGCAAGGAATGAGCAGTTCTTC. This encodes CASSQEAGDKARNEQFF.

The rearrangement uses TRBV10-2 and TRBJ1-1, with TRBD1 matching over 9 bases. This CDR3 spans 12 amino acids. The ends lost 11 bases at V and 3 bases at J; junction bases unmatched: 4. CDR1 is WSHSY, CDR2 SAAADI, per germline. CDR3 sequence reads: CAGRTGDTEAFF. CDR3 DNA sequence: TGCGCCGGAAGGACAGGGGACACTGAAGCTTTCTTT.

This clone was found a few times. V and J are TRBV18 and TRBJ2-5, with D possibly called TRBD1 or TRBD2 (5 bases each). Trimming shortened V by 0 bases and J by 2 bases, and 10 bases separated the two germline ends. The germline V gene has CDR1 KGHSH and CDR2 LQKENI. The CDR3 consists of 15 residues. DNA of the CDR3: TGTGCCAGCTCACCACCGGGACGGCCACAAGAGACCCAGTACTTC. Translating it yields CASSPPGRPQETQYF.

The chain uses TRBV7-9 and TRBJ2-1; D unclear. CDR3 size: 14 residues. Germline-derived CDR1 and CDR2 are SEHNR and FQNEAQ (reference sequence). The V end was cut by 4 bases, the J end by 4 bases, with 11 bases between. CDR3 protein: CASSSPGRYNEQFF. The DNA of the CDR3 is TGTGCCAGCAGCTCCCCTGGGCGATACAATGAGCAGTTCTTC.

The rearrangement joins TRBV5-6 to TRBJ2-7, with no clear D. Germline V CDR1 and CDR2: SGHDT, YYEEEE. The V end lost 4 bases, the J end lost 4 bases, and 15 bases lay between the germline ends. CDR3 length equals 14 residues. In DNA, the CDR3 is TGTGCCAGCAGCCCGATAGGCAGGCATTACGAGCAGTACTTC. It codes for CASSPIGRHYEQYF.